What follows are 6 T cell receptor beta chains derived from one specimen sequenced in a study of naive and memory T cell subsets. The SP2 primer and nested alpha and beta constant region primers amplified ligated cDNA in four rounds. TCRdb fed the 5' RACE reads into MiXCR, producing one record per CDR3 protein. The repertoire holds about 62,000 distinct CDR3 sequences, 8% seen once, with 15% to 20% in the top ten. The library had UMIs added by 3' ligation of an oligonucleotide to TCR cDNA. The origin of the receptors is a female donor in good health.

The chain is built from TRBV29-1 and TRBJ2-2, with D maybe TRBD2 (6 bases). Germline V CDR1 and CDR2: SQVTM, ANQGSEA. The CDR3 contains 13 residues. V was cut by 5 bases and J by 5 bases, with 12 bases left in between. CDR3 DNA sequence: TGCAGCGTTTCCGGCGGGGAGACCGGGGAGCTGTTTTTT. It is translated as CSVSGGETGELFF.

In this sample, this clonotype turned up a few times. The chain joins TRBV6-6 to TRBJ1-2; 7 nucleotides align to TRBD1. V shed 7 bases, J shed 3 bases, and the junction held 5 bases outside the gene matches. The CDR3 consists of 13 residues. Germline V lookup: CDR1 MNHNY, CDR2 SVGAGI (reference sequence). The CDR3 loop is CASTTTGDYGYTF. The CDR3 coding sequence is TGTGCCAGCACCACCACAGGGGACTATGGCTACACCTTC.

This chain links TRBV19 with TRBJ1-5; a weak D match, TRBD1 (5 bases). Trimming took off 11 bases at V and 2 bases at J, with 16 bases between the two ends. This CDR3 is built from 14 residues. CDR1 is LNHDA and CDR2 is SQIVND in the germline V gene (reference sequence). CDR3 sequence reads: CAAGGVNRNQPQHF. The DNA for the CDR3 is TGTGCCGCGGGGGGAGTGAACCGCAATCAGCCCCAGCATTTT.

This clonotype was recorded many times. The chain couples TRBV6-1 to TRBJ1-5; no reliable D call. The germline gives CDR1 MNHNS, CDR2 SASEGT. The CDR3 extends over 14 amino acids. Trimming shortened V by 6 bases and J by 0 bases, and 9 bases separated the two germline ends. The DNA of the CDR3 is TGTGCCAGCAGGTTGGGCAGTAGCAATCAGCCCCAGCATTTT. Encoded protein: CASRLGSSNQPQHF.

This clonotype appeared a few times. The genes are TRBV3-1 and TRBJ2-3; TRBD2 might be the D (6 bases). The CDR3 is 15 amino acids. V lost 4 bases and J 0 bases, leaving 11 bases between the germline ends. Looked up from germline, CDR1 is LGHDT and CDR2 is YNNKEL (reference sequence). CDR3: CASSPTGTSTDTQYF. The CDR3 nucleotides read TGTGCCAGCAGCCCGACGGGGACTAGCACAGATACGCAGTATTTT.

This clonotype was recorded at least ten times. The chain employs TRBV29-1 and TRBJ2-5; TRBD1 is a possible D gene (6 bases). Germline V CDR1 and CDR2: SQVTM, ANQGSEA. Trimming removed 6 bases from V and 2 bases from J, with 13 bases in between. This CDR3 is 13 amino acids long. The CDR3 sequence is CSVDRTAQETQYF. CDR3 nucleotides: TGCAGCGTAGACCGGACAGCGCAAGAGACCCAGTACTTC.